A single TCR beta chain is shown here with its context. The PCR was carried out with 60 Vbeta primers and 13 Jbeta primers. Sequenced by immunoSEQ multiplex PCR; TCRdb stores in-frame clones only, minus some. The sample holds some 160,000 clones; roughly 80% are singletons and the top ten take approximately 6.5%. This entry comes from a study of cytomegalovirus exposure and HLA in healthy donors. The CDR3 contains 13 residues. Trimming took 3 bases from V and 2 from J; bases not matched to a gene: 3. CDR1 is GTSNPN and CDR2 is SVGIG in the germline V gene (reference sequence). Sequenced input: PBMCs. The sequence was obtained from a male donor in good health and CMV-seropositive. This rearrangement joins TRBV30 to TRBJ2-5; 7 nucleotides match TRBD2. CDR3 protein: CAWSPSGQETQYF. CDR3 nucleotide sequence: TGTGCCTGGAGCCCTAGCGGACAAGAGACCCAGTACTTC.